This T cell receptor (beta chain) originates from a study of shared clonotypes between healthy human individuals. Data came from immunoSEQ multiplex PCR; TCRdb stores just in-frame clones and leaves some out. Of about 480,000 clones listed, almost 80% were seen once; the top ten hold around 13%. CDR3 length: 12 residues. The germline V gene has CDR1 MDHEN and CDR2 SYDVKM. V lost 4 bases and J 6 bases, leaving 8 bases between the germline ends. Sequences were obtained from PBMCs. This TCR derives from a woman in her forties in good health. Some clones in this sample may be carry-over from other donors' samples. J is TRBJ2-3 and V is TRBV28; D unresolved. The CDR3 region is CASSSLQDTQYF. In nucleotides, the CDR3 is TGTGCCAGCAGTTCCCTACAGGATACGCAGTATTTT. Based on the CDR3 plus reference TRBV28 and TRBJ2-3, the full variable domain is DVKVTQSSRYLVKRTGEKVFLECVQDMDHENMFWYRQDPGLGLRLIYFSYDVKMKEKGDIPEGYSVSREKKERFSLILESASTNQTSMYLCASSSLQDTQYFGPGTRLTVL.